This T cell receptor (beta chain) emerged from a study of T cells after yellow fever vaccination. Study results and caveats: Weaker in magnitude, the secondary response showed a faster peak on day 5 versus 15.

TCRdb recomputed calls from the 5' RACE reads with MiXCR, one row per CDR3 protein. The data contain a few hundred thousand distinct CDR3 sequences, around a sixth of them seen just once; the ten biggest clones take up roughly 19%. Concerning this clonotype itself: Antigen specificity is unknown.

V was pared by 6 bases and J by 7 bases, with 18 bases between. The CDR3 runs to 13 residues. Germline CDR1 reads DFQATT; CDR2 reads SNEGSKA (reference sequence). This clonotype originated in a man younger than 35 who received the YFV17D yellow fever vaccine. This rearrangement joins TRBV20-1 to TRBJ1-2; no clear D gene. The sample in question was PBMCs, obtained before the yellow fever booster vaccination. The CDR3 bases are TGCAGTGCCCCAGCCGGTTCCTGGGGTGGCTACACCTTC. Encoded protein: CSAPAGSWGGYTF.